The entry below gives a single T cell receptor beta chain sequence along with its context. V was cut by 0 bases and J by 5 bases, with 16 bases left in between. The CDR3 sequence is 16 residues long. Per the germline V gene, CDR1 is MNHEY and CDR2 is SMNVEV (reference sequence). The data were obtained in a study of cytomegalovirus exposure and HLA in healthy donors. The PCR contained 60 Vbeta and 13 Jbeta primers. TCRdb keeps only in-frame clones here, not all; method: immunoSEQ multiplex PCR. The repertoire holds approximately 100,000 clones, roughly 71% seen once, with 2.5% to 3.5% in the top ten. The chain recombines TRBV27 with TRBJ1-1; D is unclear. The sample comprised PBMCs. This clonotype originated in a male donor in good health and CMV-seropositive. Here the CDR3 DNA reads TGTGCCAGCAGTTTATCATATCTTACGAGGGAGACTGAAGCTTTCTTT. Translated, it gives CASSLSYLTRETEAFF.